The TCR beta chain described here comes from a study of vaccination effects on CD4 cells after COVID-19. Sequencing in the ViraFEST assay came after antigen-specific CD4+ T cells had been expanded with viral peptide pools, which were used to stimulate PBMC. Following 10 days of culture, CD4+ T cells were isolated. The person had a PCR-confirmed SARS-CoV-2 infection during March to December 2020. The participants, recipients of two vaccine doses, got either BNT162b2 or mRNA-1273. A density of roughly 2 million PBMC per well was used; these cells were cultured with roughly 10 IU/ml IL-2 and roughly 9.5 ug/ml peptides. At days 3 and 7, half of the medium was exchanged for IL-2 medium. As for this clone: The antigen is unknown.

The repertoire was sequenced with immunoSEQ multiplex PCR; TCRdb's copy has only in-frame clones and lacks some. The sample yields 15,000 to 20,000 clones, 76% seen once. The input for sequencing was CD4+ T cells from PBMCs cultured with SARS-CoV-2 spike peptides, taken after COVID-19 vaccination. This receptor was obtained from a human donor who had a prior SARS-CoV-2 infection.

CDR3 in amino acids: CASSYLLTGTNYGYTF. CDR3 sequence (DNA): TGTGCCAGCAGTTACCTACTGACAGGGACTAACTATGGCTACACCTTC. This chain links TRBV6-5 with TRBJ1-2, with 7 bases matching TRBD1. The CDR3 has 16 amino acids. J gave up 0 bases and V 2 bases, and 6 bases lay outside the gene matches. CDR1 is MNHEY and CDR2 is SVGAGI in the germline V gene.